This is a list of T cell receptor beta chains from one sample in a study of beta chain features in type 1 diabetes. Clones were sequenced by immunoSEQ multiplex PCR, and TCRdb holds only the in-frame ones, with some missing. The sample consists of 310,000 or so clones, 9.3% of them appearing once. The sample comprised central memory CD4+ T cells from blood. Receptors were obtained from a man aged 25 to 45 with type 1 diabetes. Each CDR3 is given with its conserved first and last residue. The D gene is left open where the match is weak. Clone size is not always given. Where it is, it says once, few, many or a class for expanded clones.

len: 16; abundance: few; v_gene: TRBV9; j_gene: TRBJ2-2; d_gene: TRBD1; CDR3aa: CASSVAGQGDPGELFF; CDR3nt: TGTGCCAGCAGCGTAGCGGGACAGGGGGACCCCGGGGAGCTGTTTTTT
len: 14; abundance: many; v_gene: TRBV7-9; j_gene: TRBJ2-3; d_gene: NA; CDR3aa: CASSLGRGTDTQYF; CDR3nt: TGTGCCAGCAGCTTAGGACGGGGCACAGATACGCAGTATTTT
len: 11; abundance: few; v_gene: TRBV20-1; j_gene: TRBJ2-7; d_gene: NA; CDR3aa: CSAPGLGGQYF; CDR3nt: TGCAGTGCTCCGGGACTGGGGGGGCAGTACTTC
len: 14; abundance: NA; v_gene: TRBV2; j_gene: TRBJ2-5; d_gene: TRBD1; CDR3aa: CASISDRGGETQYF; CDR3nt: TGTGCCAGCATCTCCGACAGGGGAGGAGAGACCCAGTACTTC
len: 16; abundance: few; v_gene: TRBV28; j_gene: TRBJ2-5; d_gene: TRBD2; CDR3aa: CASNSQGGGAQETQYF; CDR3nt: TGTGCCAGCAACTCCCAGGGCGGGGGGGCTCAAGAGACCCAGTACTTC
len: 14; abundance: NA; v_gene: TRBV29-1; j_gene: TRBJ2-2; d_gene: NA; CDR3aa: CSVPGLTNTGELFF; CDR3nt: TGCAGCGTGCCGGGACTGACGAACACCGGGGAGCTGTTTTTT
len: 12; abundance: NA; v_gene: TRBV29-1; j_gene: TRBJ2-2; d_gene: NA; CDR3aa: CSVDRGTGELFF; CDR3nt: TGCAGCGTTGACAGGGGCACCGGGGAGCTGTTTTTT
len: 12; abundance: few; v_gene: TRBV2; j_gene: TRBJ2-5; d_gene: NA; CDR3aa: CASSRGRETQYF; CDR3nt: TGTGCCAGCAGTCGGGGCAGGGAGACCCAGTACTTC
len: 14; abundance: few; v_gene: TRBV28; j_gene: TRBJ2-2; d_gene: NA; CDR3aa: CASSSAENTGELFF; CDR3nt: TGTGCCAGCAGTTCCGCAGAGAACACCGGGGAGCTGTTTTTT
len: 12; abundance: NA; v_gene: TRBV29-1; j_gene: TRBJ1-4; d_gene: TRBD1; CDR3aa: CSVGTGNEKLFF; CDR3nt: TGCAGCGTTGGGACAGGGAATGAAAAACTGTTTTTT
len: 14; abundance: many; v_gene: TRBV9; j_gene: TRBJ2-4; d_gene: NA; CDR3aa: CASSPLGRAQIQYF; CDR3nt: TGTGCCAGCAGTCCTTTGGGTAGGGCACAAATTCAGTACTTC
len: 15; abundance: few; v_gene: TRBV14; j_gene: TRBJ1-1; d_gene: TRBD1; CDR3aa: CASSRDRGWNTEAFF; CDR3nt: TGTGCCAGCAGCCGGGACAGGGGCTGGAACACTGAAGCTTTCTTT
len: 12; abundance: NA; v_gene: TRBV5-4; j_gene: TRBJ2-7; d_gene: NA; CDR3aa: CASSADGREQYF; CDR3nt: TGTGCCAGCAGCGCAGACGGACGCGAGCAGTACTTC
len: 15; abundance: few; v_gene: TRBV7-2; j_gene: TRBJ1-4; d_gene: TRBD1; CDR3aa: CASSLGTVPNEKLFF; CDR3nt: TGTGCCAGCAGCCTGGGGACAGTCCCTAATGAAAAACTGTTTTTT
len: 13; abundance: few; v_gene: TRBV14; j_gene: TRBJ1-5; d_gene: NA; CDR3aa: CASSPQRDQPQHF; CDR3nt: TGTGCCAGCAGCCCACAAAGGGATCAGCCCCAGCATTTT
len: 16; abundance: few; v_gene: TRBV18; j_gene: TRBJ1-1; d_gene: NA; CDR3aa: CASSPGLHRSGTEAFF; CDR3nt: TGTGCCAGCTCACCCGGACTCCATCGGTCGGGGACTGAAGCTTTCTTT
len: 15; abundance: few; v_gene: TRBV7-2; j_gene: TRBJ1-2; d_gene: NA; CDR3aa: CASSLVKGANYGYTF; CDR3nt: TGTGCCAGCAGCTTAGTTAAGGGGGCTAACTATGGCTACACCTTC
len: 13; abundance: NA; v_gene: TRBV9; j_gene: TRBJ2-3; d_gene: NA; CDR3aa: CASSTREPDTQYF; CDR3nt: TGTGCCAGCAGCACCCGGGAACCCGATACGCAGTATTTT
len: 11; abundance: NA; v_gene: TRBV28; j_gene: TRBJ1-1; d_gene: NA; CDR3aa: CASSSRQWAFF; CDR3nt: TGTGCCAGCAGCTCCCGACAGTGGGCTTTCTTT
len: 16; abundance: many; v_gene: TRBV7-2; j_gene: TRBJ1-5; d_gene: NA; CDR3aa: CASSPAAGPSNQPQHF; CDR3nt: TGTGCCAGCAGCCCCGCGGCAGGGCCTAGCAATCAGCCCCAGCATTTT
len: 15; abundance: NA; v_gene: TRBV11-2; j_gene: TRBJ2-2; d_gene: TRBD1; CDR3aa: CASPRGLKFSGELFF; CDR3nt: TGTGCCAGCCCCAGGGGGCTAAAATTCTCCGGGGAGCTGTTTTTT
len: 15; abundance: many; v_gene: TRBV6-4; j_gene: TRBJ2-4; d_gene: NA; CDR3aa: CASNQIQGGKNIQYF; CDR3nt: TGTGCCAGCAACCAGATACAGGGAGGCAAAAACATTCAGTACTTC
len: 15; abundance: few; v_gene: TRBV9; j_gene: TRBJ2-2; d_gene: TRBD2; CDR3aa: CASSVGSGDTGELFF; CDR3nt: TGTGCCAGCAGCGTAGGTAGCGGGGATACCGGGGAGCTGTTTTTT
len: 14; abundance: NA; v_gene: TRBV7-2; j_gene: TRBJ2-3; d_gene: TRBD2; CDR3aa: CASRGAGSTDTQYF; CDR3nt: TGTGCCAGCAGGGGAGCGGGAAGCACAGATACGCAGTATTTT
len: 16; abundance: few; v_gene: TRBV7-2; j_gene: TRBJ1-2; d_gene: NA; CDR3aa: CASSSGRRGGSYGYTF; CDR3nt: TGTGCCAGCAGCTCCGGCCGCAGGGGAGGCTCCTATGGCTACACCTTC
len: 14; abundance: NA; v_gene: TRBV7-9; j_gene: TRBJ1-5; d_gene: NA; CDR3aa: CASSPGGGNQPQHF; CDR3nt: TGTGCCAGCAGCCCCGGGGGTGGCAATCAGCCCCAGCATTTT